The clone carrying this T cell receptor (beta chain) has just a few counts. Its target is not known. The sample comes from a study of response to subunit inactivated influenza vaccine. Study-level findings and limits: Each seasonal flu vaccination may recruit only limited new T cells, authors suggested.

One entry per CDR3 protein, called by TCRdb with MiXCR from the RT-PCR reads. The sample lists about 700,000 distinct CDR3 sequences, over 11% seen once, with 6% to 8% in the top ten. From germline, CDR1 is SNHLY and CDR2 FYNNEI. This CDR3 spans 11 amino acids. The V end was cut by 6 bases, the J end by 4 bases, with 6 bases between. This TCR derives from a man between 45 and 60 years old who received an inactivated influenza vaccine. This sequence joins TRBV2 and TRBJ1-1, with unresolved D. The source material was PBMCs from blood, sampled 14 to 15 days before vaccination. CDR3 sequence (DNA): TGTGCCAGCAGCACAGCCACTGAAGCTTTCTTT. This encodes CASSTATEAFF.